Below, 14 T cell receptor beta chains from the same sample are listed, as sequenced in a study of T cell changes during pregnancy in multiple sclerosis. TCRdb's table, derived via immunoSEQ multiplex PCR, lists solely in-frame clones and lacks some. The table has about 32,000 clones, approximately 89% seen once. Here the sequenced sample was CD8+ T cells from peripheral blood mononuclear cells, taken in the second trimester of pregnancy. The receptors derive from a female donor with multiple sclerosis, enrolled in a pregnancy study.

This sequence joins TRBV30 and TRBJ2-2; 7 bases are a match to TRBD1. The CDR3 totals 12 residues. Germline V gene data show CDR1 as GTSNPN and CDR2 as SVGIG (reference sequence). Trimming took 6 bases from V and 4 from J; bases not matched to a gene: 2. The CDR3 loop reads CACTGATGELFF. The CDR3 bases are TGTGCCTGTACAGGGGCCACCGGGGAGCTGTTTTTT.

The chain links TRBV7-6 to TRBJ2-1, with 9 bases matching TRBD2. With V trimmed by 5 bases and J by 10 bases, 12 bases remained unmatched. The CDR3 has 15 residues. Germline CDR1 is SGHVS and CDR2 is FNYEAQ. The CDR3 spells CASSPGVGGRGEQFF. The CDR3 region has the DNA TGTGCCAGCAGCCCGGGGGTCGGCGGGAGGGGAGAGCAGTTCTTC.

The chain recombines TRBV5-1 with TRBJ2-2; perhaps TRBD1 as D (6 bases). V lost 5 bases to trimming and J lost 4 bases, with 18 bases between them. CDR3 size: 16 residues. Germline values: CDR1 SGHRS, CDR2 YFSETQ. The DNA for the CDR3 is TGCGCCAGCAGTTTATCCTTCGACAGGCGCACCGGGGAGCTGTTTTTT. Amino acid sequence: CASSLSFDRRTGELFF. Complete variable domain (other parts from reference TRBV5-1 and TRBJ2-2): KAGVTQTPRYLIKTRGQQVTLSCSPISGHRSVSWYQQTPGQGLQFLFEYFSETQRNKGNFPGRFSGRQFSNSRSEMNVSTLELGDSALYLCASSLSFDRRTGELFFGEGSRLTVL.

The rearrangement links TRBV5-4 to TRBJ2-7; the match to TRBD2 covers 10 bases. The CDR3 loop spans 15 amino acids. Trimming at V came to 0 bases and at J to 5 bases, leaving 5 bases not matched to a gene. Germline values: CDR1 SGHNT, CDR2 YYREEE (reference sequence). The CDR3 here is CASSLAGLAKNEQYF. CDR3 nucleotide sequence: TGTGCCAGCAGCTTGGCGGGACTAGCGAAAAACGAGCAGTACTTC.

This sequence joins TRBV18 and TRBJ2-3; D may be TRBD2 (5 bases). The ends were cut back, 6 bases at V and 4 bases at J, with 11 bases in the middle. The CDR3 has 13 amino acids. In germline, CDR1 is KGHSH, CDR2 LQKENI. CDR3 sequence (DNA): TGTGCCAGCTCGGTCGGGATTCCAGATACGCAGTATTTT. Translation: CASSVGIPDTQYF.

This chain joins TRBV7-9 and TRBJ2-1; D might be TRBD2 (6 bases). Germline lookup yields CDR1 SEHNR and CDR2 FQNEAQ (reference sequence). Trimming took off 4 bases at V and 6 bases at J, with 10 bases between the two ends. This CDR3 region has 13 residues. The DNA of the CDR3 is TGTGCCAGCAGCTCCCGGGGAGGCAATGAGCAGTTCTTC. Translation gives CASSSRGGNEQFF.

The chain is built from TRBV7-8 and TRBJ1-6, with 7 nucleotides matching TRBD1. The ends lost 2 bases at V and 9 bases at J; junction bases unmatched: 10. The CDR3 is 16 amino acids. Germline loops: CDR1 SGHVS, CDR2 FQNEAQ. The CDR3 DNA is TGTGCCAGCAGCTTACAATACGACAGGGCCTTTTCACCCCTCCACTTT. It translates to CASSLQYDRAFSPLHF.

In DNA, the CDR3 is TGTGCCAGCAGTGTGTACTTCAATGAGCAGTTCTTC. Translated: CASSVYFNEQFF. This rearrangement joins TRBV6-1 to TRBJ2-1; D is uncertain. Germline V gives CDR1 MNHNS, CDR2 SASEGT. V was clipped by 4 bases and J by 6 bases, with 7 bases between them. CDR3 length: 12 residues.

This chain uses TRBV7-9 with TRBJ2-1; 8 bases line up with TRBD2. CDR3 length: 16 residues. CDR1 is SEHNR, CDR2 FQNEAQ, per germline (reference sequence). Trimming at V came to 4 bases and at J to 8 bases, leaving 13 bases not matched to a gene. The CDR3 sequence: CASSWPASGFNDEQFF. The CDR3 DNA reads as TGTGCCAGCAGCTGGCCGGCTAGCGGGTTTAACGATGAGCAGTTCTTC. Full variable domain (outside the CDR3, taken from reference TRBV7-9 and TRBJ2-1): DTGVSQNPRHKITKRGQNVTFRCDPISEHNRLYWYRQTLGQGPEFLTYFQNEAQLEKSRLLSDRFSAERPKGSFSTLEIQRTEQGDSAMYLCASSWPASGFNDEQFFGPGTRLTVL.

The J gene is TRBJ1-3, the V gene TRBV30, with unresolved D. CDR1 GTSNPN and CDR2 SVGIG come from the germline V gene (reference sequence). The germline V and J ends were trimmed by 8 bases and 0 bases, with 20 bases remaining between them. This CDR3 has 16 amino acids. In DNA, the CDR3 is TGTGCCGCTCTCGTATTAGAGGGCGTCTCTGGAAACACCATATATTTT. Translating gives CAALVLEGVSGNTIYF. Based on the CDR3 plus reference TRBV30 and TRBJ1-3, the full variable domain is SQTIHQWPATLVQPVGSPLSLECTVEGTSNPNLYWYRQAAGRGLQLLFYSVGIGQISSEVPQNLSASRPQDRQFILSSKKLLLSDSGFYLCAALVLEGVSGNTIYFGEGSWLTVV.

CDR3 region: CASSQASGGMYLGTDTQYF. CDR3 DNA: TGCGCCAGCAGCCAGGCTAGCGGGGGAATGTACTTGGGCACAGATACGCAGTATTTT. The chain has TRBV4-1 and TRBJ2-3; 10 bases agree with TRBD2. The CDR3 covers 19 residues. Germline CDR1 and CDR2: MGHRA and YSYEKL. V shed 3 bases, J shed 1 base, and the junction held 13 bases outside the gene matches.

The chain carries TRBV6-5 and TRBJ2-7; TRBD1 matches 7 bases. This CDR3 has 16 residues. Per the germline V gene, CDR1 is MNHEY and CDR2 is SVGAGI. Trimming removed 0 bases from V and 2 bases from J; junction bases left unmatched: 7. The CDR3 sequence is CASSYSKGAKTYEQYF. Written as DNA, the CDR3 is TGTGCCAGCAGTTACTCGAAGGGGGCCAAGACCTACGAGCAGTACTTC.

This chain links TRBV7-9 with TRBJ2-7, with D perhaps matching TRBD1 (6 bases). The CDR3 loop spans 15 amino acids. V gave up 10 bases and J gave up 0 bases, with 19 bases separating them. Germline V lookup: CDR1 SEHNR, CDR2 FQNEAQ (reference sequence). In DNA, the CDR3 is TGTGCCACGACCAGTCGGGACATGGCCTCCTACGAGCAGTACTTC. Translation: CATTSRDMASYEQYF.

The genes are TRBV6-5 and TRBJ1-4, with 9 bases matching TRBD1. With 5 bases clipped from V and 6 bases from J, the junction kept 4 bases outside the gene matches. The CDR3 extends over 14 amino acids. CDR1 is MNHEY, CDR2 SVGAGI, per germline. CDR3 bases: TGTGCCAGCAGTCTCGACAGGGGGGATGAAAAACTGTTTTTT. Protein: CASSLDRGDEKLFF.